Presented here are 18 T cell receptor beta chains from one specimen sequenced in a study of blood T cell repertoires in COVID-19. Clones were read by immunoSEQ multiplex PCR, and TCRdb kept only the in-frame ones, dropping some. This table holds about 85,000 clones, roughly 80% found once. The sample consisted of peripheral blood. The receptors here all came from a man in his 70s with acute or convalescent COVID-19.

This chain joins TRBV3-1 (or the pseudogene TRBV3-2) and TRBJ1-2; D may be TRBD1 (6 bases). Trimming left V 5 bases short and J 5 bases short, with 15 bases between. Germline V CDR1 and CDR2: LGHDT, YNNKEL (reference sequence). The CDR3 extends over 14 amino acids. The CDR3 DNA is TGTGCCAGCAGCGCCACAGGGCTTGGGTATGGCTACACCTTC. It is translated as CASSATGLGYGYTF.

The chain uses TRBV15 and TRBJ2-7; perhaps TRBD2 as D (6 bases). The germline V gene has CDR1 LNHNV and CDR2 YYDKDF (reference sequence). CDR3 size: 16 residues. Trimming pared 3 bases from V and 5 bases from J, leaving 20 bases between. This chain's CDR3 is CATSRGRPLADHEQYF. The CDR3 bases are TGTGCCACCAGCAGGGGACGCCCACTAGCTGACCACGAGCAGTACTTC. Filled out from reference TRBV15 and TRBJ2-7, the complete variable domain reads DAMVIQNPRYQVTQFGKPVTLSCSQTLNHNVMYWYQQKSSQAPKLLFHYYDKDFNNEADTPDNFQSRRPNTSFCFLDIRSPGLGDTAMYLCATSRGRPLADHEQYFGPGTRLTVT.

Regarding this clone: In the same sample, other DNA sequences code for this CDR3. The genes are TRBV12-3 or TRBV12-4 and TRBJ1-5, with 7 bases aligning to TRBD1. The CDR3 is 13 amino acids. V shed 2 bases, J shed 5 bases, and the junction held 0 bases outside the gene matches. The CDR3 nucleotides read TGTGCCAGCAGTTTAACAGGGGATCAGCCCCAGCATTTT. Translation: CASSLTGDQPQHF.

With regard to this clone: The junction does not match germline at one end; this may be a read error. The chain combines TRBV15 with TRBJ1-2; weak D call: TRBD1 (6 bases). CDR1 and CDR2 from the germline V gene are LNHNV and YYDKDF (reference sequence). The CDR3 consists of 16 residues. Here the CDR3 reads CATSSLSDRTTYGHTF. The CDR3 DNA follows: TGTGCCACCAGCAGCCTTTCGGACAGAACTACCTATGGCCACACCTTC.

The V and J genes are TRBV7-2 and TRBJ1-2; weak D call: TRBD1 (6 bases). The germline gives CDR1 SGHTA, CDR2 FQGNSA. Trimming stripped 3 bases from V and 2 bases from J, with 13 bases between. The CDR3 has 15 residues. The CDR3 sequence: CASSLGPGANYGYTF. In nucleotides, the CDR3 is TGTGCCAGCAGCTTGGGGCCAGGGGCCAACTATGGCTACACCTTC.

The rearrangement joins TRBV19 to TRBJ1-1, with TRBD1 identical over 10 bases. CDR1 and CDR2 (germline): LNHDA, SQIVND (reference sequence). The CDR3 has 16 amino acids. The J segment lost 0 bases and the V segment lost 5 bases, leaving 6 bases of the junction unmatched. In DNA form, the CDR3 reads TGTGCCAGTAGTCCTGGGGGACAGGGGATGAACACTGAAGCTTTCTTT. Translated: CASSPGGQGMNTEAFF.

This clone came up once. The genes are TRBV19 and TRBJ1-2; 8 bases align to TRBD1. Germline V gene data show CDR1 as LNHDA and CDR2 as SQIVND (reference sequence). This CDR3 comprises 14 residues. The J segment lost 2 bases and the V segment lost 4 bases, leaving 3 bases of the junction unmatched. CDR3 in DNA: TGTGCCAGTAGTACGAGGACAGGGAACTATGGCTACACCTTC. Its protein product is CASSTRTGNYGYTF. The full variable domain, in which reference TRBV19 and TRBJ1-2 provide the parts outside the CDR3, is DGGITQSPKYLFRKEGQNVTLSCEQNLNHDAMYWYRQDPGQGLRLIYYSQIVNDFQKGDIAEGYSVSREKKESFPLTVTSAQKNPTAFYLCASSTRTGNYGYTFGSGTRLTVV.

This sequence joins TRBV6-4 and TRBJ2-7; 7 bases agree with TRBD1. CDR1 is MRHNA, CDR2 SNTAGT, per germline. This CDR3 is 14 amino acids long. Unmatched junction bases numbered 6, after V lost 6 bases and J lost 1 base. CDR3 loop: CASRRQGTSYEQYV. The CDR3 nucleotides read TGTGCCAGCAGAAGACAGGGAACATCCTACGAGCAGTACGTC.

This chain connects TRBV14 to TRBJ1-1, with D possibly matching TRBD1 (5 bases). The CDR3 sequence is 17 residues long. Between the trimmed V and J ends, which lost 4 bases and 2 bases, there was a span of 20 bases. The germline V gene encodes CDR1 SGHDN and CDR2 FVKESK. The CDR3 nucleotides are TGTGCCAGCAGCCTCGTTCAGGGTAGTGAGATTAACACTGAAGCTTTCTTT. This translates into CASSLVQGSEINTEAFF.

The chain uses TRBV2 and TRBJ1-5; the match to TRBD1 covers 9 bases. Germline V gives CDR1 SNHLY, CDR2 FYNNEI. V shed 6 bases, J shed 7 bases, and the junction held 4 bases outside the gene matches. The CDR3 spans 13 residues. The chain's CDR3 is CASSGQGTQPQHF. The CDR3 DNA reads as TGTGCCAGCAGCGGACAGGGGACACAGCCCCAGCATTTT. Together with reference TRBV2 and TRBJ1-5, the CDR3 gives the full variable domain: EPEVTQTPSHQVTQMGQEVILRCVPISNHLYFYWYRQILGQKVEFLVSFYNNEISEKSEIFDDQFSVERPDGSNFTLKIRSTKLEDSAMYFCASSGQGTQPQHFGDGTRLSIL.

The chain is built from TRBV28 and TRBJ1-1, with D possibly TRBD1 on 5 matching bases. This CDR3 region has 15 residues. CDR1 is MDHEN and CDR2 is SYDVKM in the germline V gene. Trimming stripped 6 bases from V and 0 bases from J, with 14 bases between. The CDR3 loop is CASRPRAIMNTEAFF. CDR3 DNA: TGTGCCAGCAGGCCCAGGGCCATCATGAACACTGAAGCTTTCTTT.

The V and J genes are TRBV11-2 and TRBJ2-3, with 11 nucleotides matching TRBD1. CDR3 length: 15 amino acids. V shed 5 bases and J 4 bases; nucleotides not matched to a gene: 5. Germline lookup yields CDR1 SGHAT and CDR2 FQNNGV. The CDR3 DNA is TGTGCCAGCAGCCTGGACAGGGGGCCCGCAGATACGCAGTATTTT. It translates to CASSLDRGPADTQYF.

The CDR3 is CASSLGVTGLSGNTIYF. As DNA, the CDR3 is TGTGCCAGCAGCTTAGGAGTGACAGGGCTCTCTGGAAACACCATATATTTT. V and J are TRBV7-9 and TRBJ1-3; TRBD1 matches at 7 bases. With V trimmed by 1 base and J by 0 bases, 6 bases remained unmatched. Looked up from germline, CDR1 is SEHNR and CDR2 is FQNEAQ (reference sequence). The CDR3 spans 17 residues.

This clone was observed a single time. The CDR3 loop is CATSRGGLGNQPQHF. The CDR3 DNA follows: TGTGCCACCAGCAGAGGCGGACTAGGCAATCAGCCCCAGCATTTT. The rearrangement joins TRBV15 to TRBJ1-5; D uncertain. The germline gives CDR1 LNHNV, CDR2 YYDKDF (reference sequence). V was pared by 1 base and J by 2 bases, with 9 bases between. The CDR3 runs to 15 residues.

The chain links TRBV24-1 to TRBJ2-2, with 13 bases that match TRBD2. The V segment lost 3 bases and the J segment 7 bases; nucleotides outside the gene matches: 7. The germline gives CDR1 KGHDR, CDR2 SFDVKD. The CDR3 totals 17 residues. CDR3 in DNA: TGTGCCACCAGTGATGAACTAGCGGGGGGGCTGAGCGGGGAGCTGTTTTTT. Its protein product is CATSDELAGGLSGELFF.

The gene calls are TRBV4-1 and TRBJ1-4; D might be TRBD1 (6 bases). This CDR3 region has 16 residues. In germline, CDR1 is MGHRA, CDR2 YSYEKL. Trimming stripped 0 bases from V and 8 bases from J, with 16 bases between. The CDR3 DNA reads TGCGCCAGCAGCCAAGATTTGGACAGTAGGGAGGAAAAACTGTTTTTT. It encodes CASSQDLDSREEKLFF.

The rearrangement uses TRBV29-1 and TRBJ1-1; TRBD1 is a possible D gene (5 bases). The germline V gene has CDR1 SQVTM and CDR2 ANQGSEA. V was pared by 5 bases and J by 8 bases, with 15 bases between. CDR3 length: 12 amino acids. CDR3 protein: CSVRTGRSEAFF. The CDR3 nucleotides are TGCAGCGTTCGAACAGGCCGTTCGGAAGCTTTCTTT.

This chain joins TRBV19 and TRBJ1-2, with 9 positions matching TRBD1. Germline CDR1 reads LNHDA; CDR2 reads SQIVND (reference sequence). CDR3 length: 14 residues. V gave up 7 bases and J gave up 3 bases; unmatched junction bases: 6. CDR3: CASKRDRVDYGYTF. The CDR3 region has the DNA TGTGCCAGTAAAAGGGACAGGGTCGACTATGGCTACACCTTC.